This T cell receptor (beta chain) was recovered during a study of chemoradiotherapy in HPV16-positive cancers. Germline CDR1 SGDLS, CDR2 YYNGEE. The CDR3 is made up of 14 amino acids. V was shortened by 3 bases and J by 2 bases, with 10 bases between the two germline ends. Sequencing used immunoSEQ multiplex PCR; TCRdb keeps in-frame clones, though not all of them. Among about 9,200 clones listed, roughly 75% were seen once. Specimen collection occurred from a patient who underwent chemoradiotherapy. This clonotype was obtained from a human donor with HPV-associated anogenital cancer. The rearrangement links TRBV9 to TRBJ2-3; D is possibly TRBD1 (5 bases). DNA of the CDR3: TGTGCCAGCAGCGGGTTACAGGACACAGATACGCAGTATTTT. Translation: CASSGLQDTDTQYF.